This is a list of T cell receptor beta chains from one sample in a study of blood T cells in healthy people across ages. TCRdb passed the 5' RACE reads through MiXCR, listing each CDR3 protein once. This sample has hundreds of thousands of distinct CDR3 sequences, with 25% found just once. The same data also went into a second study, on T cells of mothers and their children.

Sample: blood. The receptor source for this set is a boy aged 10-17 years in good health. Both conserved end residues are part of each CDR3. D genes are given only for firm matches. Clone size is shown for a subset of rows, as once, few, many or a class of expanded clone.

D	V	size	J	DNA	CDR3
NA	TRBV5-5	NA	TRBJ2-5	TGTGCCAGCAGCTTCCGGCCCAGGACAGAGGGTGGAGAGACCCAGTACTTC	CASSFRPRTEGGETQYF
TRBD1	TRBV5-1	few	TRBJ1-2	TGCGCCAGCAGCCCCCTGCCTCTGACAGGGGACTATGGCTACACCTTC	CASSPLPLTGDYGYTF
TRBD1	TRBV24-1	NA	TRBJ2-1	TGTGCCACCAGTGATTCCACAGGGGCTTCCTACAATGAGCAGTTCTTC	CATSDSTGASYNEQFF
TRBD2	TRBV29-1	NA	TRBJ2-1	TGCAGCGTTCTAGCGGGAGGGTACAATGAGCAGTTCTTC	CSVLAGGYNEQFF
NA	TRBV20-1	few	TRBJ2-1	TGCAGTGCTATGGGGGGATACTCCTACAATGAGCAGTTCTTC	CSAMGGYSYNEQFF
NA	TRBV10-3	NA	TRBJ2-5	TGTGCCACCTCGATAGAACAGGGTAGTTGGGAGACCCAGTACTTC	CATSIEQGSWETQYF
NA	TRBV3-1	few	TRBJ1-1	TGTGCCAGCAGCCAAGATAAAAAGGCCACAGACACTGAAGCTTTCTTT	CASSQDKKATDTEAFF
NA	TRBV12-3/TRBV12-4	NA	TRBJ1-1	TGTGCCAGCAGCTTAGGGAATGAAGCTTTCTTT	CASSLGNEAFF
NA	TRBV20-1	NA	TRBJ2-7	TGCAGTGCTAGTGGGACGTATGACTACGAGCAGTACTTC	CSASGTYDYEQYF
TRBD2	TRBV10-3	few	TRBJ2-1	TGTGCCATCAGTGAGAATCGGGCTAGCGGGAGGGAATACAATGAGCAGTTCTTC	CAISENRASGREYNEQFF
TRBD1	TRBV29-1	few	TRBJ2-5	TGCAGCGTTGAATCGGGACAGCAACAAGAGACCCAGTACTTC	CSVESGQQQETQYF
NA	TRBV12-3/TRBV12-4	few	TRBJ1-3	TGTGCCAGCAGTTTCGGGGTCTCTGGAAACACCATATATTTT	CASSFGVSGNTIYF
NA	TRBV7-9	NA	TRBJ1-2	TGTGCCAGCAGCTCTTCTTTGACTGATCCCTATGGCTACACCTTC	CASSSSLTDPYGYTF
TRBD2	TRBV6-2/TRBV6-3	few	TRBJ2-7	TGTGCCAGCAGGAAGCTAGCGGGGGTTGACTACGAGCAGTACTTC	CASRKLAGVDYEQYF
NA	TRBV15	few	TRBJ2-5	TGTGCCACCACAGGGGAGCAAGAGACCCAGTACTTC	CATTGEQETQYF
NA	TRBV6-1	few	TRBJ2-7	TGTGCCAGCAGTGAAGCCGCGGGAAGGGTCCGAGAGCAGTACTTC	CASSEAAGRVREQYF
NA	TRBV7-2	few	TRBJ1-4	TGTGCCAGCAGCAGACTCGGAGGGGATGCGACTAATGAAAAACTGTTTTTT	CASSRLGGDATNEKLFF
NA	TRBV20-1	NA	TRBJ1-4	TGCAGTGCTTTGGGCAGCCCGAATGAAAAACTGTTTTTT	CSALGSPNEKLFF
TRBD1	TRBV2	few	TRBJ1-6	TGTGCCAGCAGTGTCCCCGGCGACAGGGACTCTTCACCCCTCCACTTT	CASSVPGDRDSSPLHF
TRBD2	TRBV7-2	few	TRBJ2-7	TGTGCCAGCAGCTTAATGGGGGGGAGACCCTACGAGCAGTACTTC	CASSLMGGRPYEQYF
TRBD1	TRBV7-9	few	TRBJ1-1	TGTGCCAGCAGCCCACAGGGGGTGAACACTGAAGCTTTCTTT	CASSPQGVNTEAFF
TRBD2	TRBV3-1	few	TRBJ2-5	TGTGCCAGCAGCCAAGGTGCGGGGGGAGAAGAGACCCAGTACTTC	CASSQGAGGEETQYF
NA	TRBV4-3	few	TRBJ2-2	TGCGCCAGCAGCCCCTCTGGGACCCTTCACACCGGGGAGCTGTTTTTT	CASSPSGTLHTGELFF
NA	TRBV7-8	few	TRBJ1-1	TGTGCCAGCAGCTTAGGCAGGGTGAACACTGAAGCTTTCTTT	CASSLGRVNTEAFF
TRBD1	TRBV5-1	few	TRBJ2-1	TGCGCCAGCAGCTCCCCCAACCCGGGACAGAATGAGCAGTTCTTC	CASSSPNPGQNEQFF
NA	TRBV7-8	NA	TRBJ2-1	TGTGCCAGCAGCTTAGATCGGGGTAGGGATGAGCAGTTCTTC	CASSLDRGRDEQFF
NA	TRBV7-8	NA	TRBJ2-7	TGTGCCAGCAGCCCACCGGTGAGGGGGAGTGAGCAGTACTTC	CASSPPVRGSEQYF
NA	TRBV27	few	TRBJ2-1	TGTGCCAGCACCATATTTCAGGCCCACAATGAGCAGTTCTTC	CASTIFQAHNEQFF
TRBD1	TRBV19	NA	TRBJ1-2	TGTGCCAGTAGTATAGAGGGACAGGGGAACTATGGCTACACCTTC	CASSIEGQGNYGYTF
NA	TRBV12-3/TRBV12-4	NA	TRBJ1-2	TGTGCCAGCCTCTGGGATGCCCGCTATGGCTACACCTTC	CASLWDARYGYTF
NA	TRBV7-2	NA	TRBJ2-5	TGTGCCAGCAGCTTAGAAAGACAGGTGGAGACCCAGTACTTC	CASSLERQVETQYF
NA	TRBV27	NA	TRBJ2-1	TGTGCCAGCAGTTTAGACCGTCCGGATGGGAATGAGCAGTTCTTC	CASSLDRPDGNEQFF
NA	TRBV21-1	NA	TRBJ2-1	TGTGCCAGCACATCGGGGGTCAGCCTAAGCTCCTACAATGAGCAGTTCTTC	CASTSGVSLSSYNEQFF
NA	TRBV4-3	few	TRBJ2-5	TGCGCCAGCAGCCAAGGGGCCGTGTCCAAAGAGACCCAGTACTTC	CASSQGAVSKETQYF
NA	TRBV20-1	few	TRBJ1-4	TGCAGTGCTCGTACAGGTGCAACTAATGAAAAACTGTTTTTT	CSARTGATNEKLFF
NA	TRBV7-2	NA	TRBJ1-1	TGTGCCAGCAGCTTAAGAGGGGGGGTTGGCACTGAAGCTTTCTTT	CASSLRGGVGTEAFF
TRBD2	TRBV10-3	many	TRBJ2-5	TGTGCCATCAGTGAGTCGGGGGCTAGCGGGAGCATTCAGACCCAGTACTTC	CAISESGASGSIQTQYF
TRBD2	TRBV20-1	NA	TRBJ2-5	TGCAGTGCCACCTCAGCGGGAGAGACGGGTGAGACCCAGTACTTC	CSATSAGETGETQYF
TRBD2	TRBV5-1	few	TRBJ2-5	TGCGCCAGCAGCGGGGGGGACCAAGAGACCCAGTACTTC	CASSGGDQETQYF
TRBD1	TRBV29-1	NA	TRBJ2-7	TGCAGCGTTGAAGCTTGGGGACAGTCCTACGAGCAGTACTTC	CSVEAWGQSYEQYF
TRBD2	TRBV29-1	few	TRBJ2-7	TGCAGCGTTGAAGACCCTAGCGGGAGGGGTAGCTCCTACGAGCAGTACTTC	CSVEDPSGRGSSYEQYF
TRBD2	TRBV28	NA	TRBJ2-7	TGTGCCAGCAGTGCCCTAGCGGGAGGGTTAGGCGAGCAGTACTTC	CASSALAGGLGEQYF
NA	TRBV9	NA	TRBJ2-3	TGTGCCAGCAGCGTAGGCGGGGTTAGCACAGATACGCAGTATTTT	CASSVGGVSTDTQYF
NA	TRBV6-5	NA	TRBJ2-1	TGTGCCAGCAGTCAACAGGGTTCCTACAATGAGCAGTTCTTC	CASSQQGSYNEQFF
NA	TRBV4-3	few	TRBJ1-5	TGCGCCAGCAGCCAAGAATGGGGAAATCAGCCCCAGCATTTT	CASSQEWGNQPQHF
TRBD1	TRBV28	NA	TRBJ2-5	TGTGCCAGCTCAGAGGACAGGGGCGGGTCGGAGACCCAGTACTTC	CASSEDRGGSETQYF
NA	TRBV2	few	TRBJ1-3	TGTGCCAGCACGTACAGCCGCTCTGGAAACACCATATATTTT	CASTYSRSGNTIYF
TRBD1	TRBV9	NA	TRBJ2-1	TGTGCCAGCAGCGGTCAGGGGGTCGGGTATGAGCAGTTCTTC	CASSGQGVGYEQFF
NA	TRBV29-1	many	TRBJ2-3	TGCAGCGTTGAGGGACTTAACCGGGATACGCAGTATTTT	CSVEGLNRDTQYF
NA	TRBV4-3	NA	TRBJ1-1	TGCGCCAGCAGCCAAGATACGGTAAGGGGAACTGAAGCTTTCTTT	CASSQDTVRGTEAFF
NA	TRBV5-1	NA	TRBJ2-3	TGCGCCAGCAGCTTGCCAGTATGGGGAGCGGAACCAGATACGCAGTATTTT	CASSLPVWGAEPDTQYF
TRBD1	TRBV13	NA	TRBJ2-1	TGTGCCAGCAGCATCCAGCTTAGGGACAGGTTCCATGAGCAGTTCTTC	CASSIQLRDRFHEQFF
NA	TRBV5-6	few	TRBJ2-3	TGTGCCAGCAGCGGATTCAGGGGCGCGAAGACAGATACGCAGTATTTT	CASSGFRGAKTDTQYF